A selection of T cell receptor beta chains follows, all from one sample in a study of cytomegalovirus exposure and HLA in healthy donors. TCRdb's copy holds only in-frame clones and misses some; the assay was immunoSEQ multiplex PCR. The sample lists more than 80,000 clones; around three quarters were seen once. Sequencing input: PBMCs. The receptors were gathered from a human donor in good health. The CDR3 runs from the conserved cysteine through the conserved F or W. A D gene is named only where the DNA matches it firmly. Not every row has a clone size; where given, it reads once, few, many or a size class.

abundance,v_gene,j_gene,d_gene,len,CDR3nt,CDR3aa
-,TRBV7-2,TRBJ1-1,TRBD1,18,TGTGCCAGCAGCTTATTATCAGGTTGGGACAGGGGATACACTGAAGCTTTCTTT,CASSLLSGWDRGYTEAFF
few,TRBV9,TRBJ2-3,-,15,TGTGCCAGCAGCGCCAATCCGGGAAACACAGATACGCAGTATTTT,CASSANPGNTDTQYF
-,TRBV5-1,TRBJ2-7,TRBD2,14,TGCGCCAGCAGCTTGGCCGGGACTAGCTACGAGCAGTACTTC,CASSLAGTSYEQYF
-,TRBV6-5,TRBJ1-3,-,14,TGTGCCAGCACGCGAGGGATATCCGGAAACACCATATATTTT,CASTRGISGNTIYF
-,TRBV7-6,TRBJ2-5,TRBD2,16,TGTGCCAGCAGCCCCGGGGTAGCGGGGGACTTGAGGGCCCAGTACTTC,CASSPGVAGDLRAQYF
once,TRBV29-1,TRBJ2-7,-,14,TGCAGCGTCCAACGTACGGCGGCTTTAGGCGAGCAGTACTTC,CSVQRTAALGEQYF
-,TRBV7-8,TRBJ2-7,TRBD2,17,TGTGCCAGCGGCCGGGACAGGACTAGCGGGTCCCATTACGAGCAGTACTTC,CASGRDRTSGSHYEQYF
-,TRBV25-1,TRBJ2-7,TRBD2,16,TGTGCCAGCAGGATGCCTGGGACTAGCGGGAGGGGCGAGCAGTACTTC,CASRMPGTSGRGEQYF
once,TRBV19,TRBJ2-6,TRBD2,15,TGTGCCAGTAGTCCCCGGGGGGTGGGGGCCAACGTCCTGACTTTC,CASSPRGVGANVLTF
-,TRBV6-1,TRBJ1-5,-,15,TGTGCCAGCAGTCTGGACAGAAATAGCAATCAGCCCCAGCATTTT,CASSLDRNSNQPQHF
-,TRBV10-3,TRBJ1-1,-,16,TGTGCCATCAGTGAGTCATTGGGGGGGGTTCACACTGAAGCTTTCTTT,CAISESLGGVHTEAFF
-,TRBV5-1,TRBJ2-1,TRBD2,16,TGCGCCAGCAGCTCCCTATCGGCGGGAGGACCCAATGAGCAGTTCTTC,CASSSLSAGGPNEQFF
-,TRBV10-3,TRBJ1-1,-,13,TGTGCCATCAGTGGATGGGGGGTCGGTGAAGCTTTCTTT,CAISGWGVGEAFF
once,TRBV2,TRBJ2-5,-,13,TGTGCCAGTAAACGGGACAACCAAGAGACCCAGTACTTC,CASKRDNQETQYF
-,TRBV5-6,TRBJ2-7,TRBD1,13,TGTGCCAGCAGCTGGGAAAGGGGGCGCGAGCAGTACTTC,CASSWERGREQYF
-,TRBV19,TRBJ2-7,-,14,TGTGCCAGTAGTATCGGGGTAAGCTCCTACGAGCAGTACTTC,CASSIGVSSYEQYF
-,TRBV19,TRBJ1-3,TRBD1,13,TGTGCCAGTAGTATGGACAGGGCGACCACCATATATTTT,CASSMDRATTIYF
few,TRBV29-1,TRBJ2-5,TRBD1,15,TGCAGCGTTGAACGGGACAGAGACTTCCAAGAGACCCAGTACTTC,CSVERDRDFQETQYF
-,TRBV7-7,TRBJ2-1,TRBD1,17,TGTGCCAGCAGCCCCCAACAGGGGGCGAGCTCCTACAATGAGCAGTTCTTC,CASSPQQGASSYNEQFF
-,TRBV5-6,TRBJ2-7,TRBD2,16,TGTGCCAGCAGCTTTATTGGCGGGGGGCTCTCCTACGAGCAGTACTTC,CASSFIGGGLSYEQYF
-,TRBV6-1,TRBJ1-1,-,13,TGTGCCACCGAGGGGGAAGGGAACACTGAAGCTTTCTTT,CATEGEGNTEAFF
-,TRBV10-1,TRBJ2-5,TRBD1,15,TGCGCCAGCAGCGTGGGACAGGGGATGGGAGAGACCCAGTACTTC,CASSVGQGMGETQYF
-,TRBV10-1,TRBJ2-1,TRBD1,15,TGCGCCAGCAGTGAGAGGGGACAGGGTATCCATGAGCAGTTCTTC,CASSERGQGIHEQFF
-,TRBV18,TRBJ1-5,TRBD1,15,TGTGCCAGCTCACCAAGGCAGGGGGTGAATCAGCCCCAGCATTTT,CASSPRQGVNQPQHF
-,TRBV11-3,TRBJ2-1,TRBD2,14,TGTGCCAGCAGCTCGGGACTAGCGGCCTCAGTGCAGTTCTTC,CASSSGLAASVQFF
few,TRBV14,TRBJ2-7,-,16,TGTGCCAGCAGCCAAAGAAGAGGAGGGAAGACCTACGAGCAGTACTTC,CASSQRRGGKTYEQYF
-,TRBV5-4,TRBJ2-5,TRBD1,15,TGTGCCAGCAACCCGACAGGGGGCAGGTCAGAGACCCAGTACTTC,CASNPTGGRSETQYF
-,TRBV6-1,TRBJ1-4,TRBD1,14,TGTGCCAGCAGACCCGACAGGGTCCGCGAAAAACTGTTTTTT,CASRPDRVREKLFF
-,TRBV27,TRBJ2-7,-,14,TGTGCCAGCAGTTATTCTAGCGCTTCCTACGAGCAGTACTTC,CASSYSSASYEQYF
-,TRBV5-1,TRBJ2-5,-,13,TGCGCCAGCAGCTTAGAAGGGGCCGAGACCCAGTACTTC,CASSLEGAETQYF
-,TRBV7-2,TRBJ2-7,TRBD2,15,TGTGCCAGCAGCTTCGGTAGCGGGAGCTCCTACGAGCAGTACTTC,CASSFGSGSSYEQYF